Ten or more counts support the clone carrying this T cell receptor beta chain. As yet, its antigen is unknown. Genomic DNA, the template, was used for profiling of the TCR beta VDJ and CDR3. Each CDR3 protein is one row after TCRdb ran MiXCR on the reads. The sample includes 95,000 to 150,000 distinct CDR3 sequences, approximately 36% seen only once; the top ten take 2.6%. The record originates from a study of CD8+CD57+ T cells in acquired aplastic anemia. On the study more broadly: CD4+ and CD8+ cells, once sorted, gave DNA averaging 3.2 ug.

CDR1 and CDR2 from the germline V gene are SGHNT and YYREEE (reference sequence). Trimming shortened V by 4 bases and J by 2 bases, and 10 bases separated the two germline ends. This CDR3 spans 13 amino acids. By flow cytometry, patients selected for sequencing had shown an expansion of CD8+CD57+ cells. There was no therapy given to any patient before the blood sampling took place. Overall study results and limits: CD8+ Simpson's diversity in patients was not significantly different from that in controls.

The sample consisted of sorted CD4+, CD8+, or CD8+CD57+ T cells (not recorded which) from PBMCs. The genes are TRBV5-4 and TRBJ2-7; D tentatively fits TRBD1 or TRBD2 (5 bases each). This receptor was obtained from a human donor with aplastic anemia. CDR3: CASSRDGPYEQYF. The CDR3 DNA reads as TGTGCCAGCAGCCGGGACGGGCCCTACGAGCAGTACTTC. The full variable domain, with the rest looked up from reference TRBV5-4 and TRBJ2-7, is ETGVTQSPTHLIKTRGQQVTLRCSSQSGHNTVSWYQQALGQGPQFIFQYYREEENGRGNFPPRFSGLQFPNYSSELNVNALELDDSALYLCASSRDGPYEQYFGPGTRLTVT.